This is a list of T cell receptor beta chains from one sample in a study of blood T cell repertoires in COVID-19. Measured with immunoSEQ multiplex PCR; TCRdb has only the in-frame clones, and not every one. The top ten clones hold approximately 4.3% of a sample with roughly 200,000 clones, roughly nine tenths of them seen once. The sample was PBMCs or T cells enriched from blood (not recorded which). These receptors originate from a woman in her thirties with acute COVID-19. Both conserved end residues are part of each CDR3. D genes are given only for firm matches. Size is omitted from some rows. Given values are once, few, many or a class for expanded clones.

-	TRBV7-9	15	-	TRBJ2-5	TGTGCCAGCACCCTCCGGGGGTGGGATGGAGAGACCCAGTACTTC	CASTLRGWDGETQYF
TRBD2	TRBV7-8	15	-	TRBJ2-7	TGTGCCAGCAGCTTACTAGCGGGGGGGCTTGACGAGCAGTACTTC	CASSLLAGGLDEQYF
-	TRBV5-6	17	-	TRBJ1-6	TGTGCCAGCAGCTTGGCCCGACAGTGGGTTCAGGATTCACCCCTCCACTTT	CASSLARQWVQDSPLHF
TRBD1	TRBV5-1	14	few	TRBJ1-6	TGCGCCAGCAGCTACCGGGACAGGGATTCACCCCTCCACTTT	CASSYRDRDSPLHF
-	TRBV30	11	-	TRBJ1-2	TGTGCCTGGAGGATACAGGGCTCCTACACCTTC	CAWRIQGSYTF
TRBD1	TRBV18	17	-	TRBJ1-5	TGTGCCAGCTCACCACAGGGGACAGTCTTTAGCAATCAGCCCCAGCATTTT	CASSPQGTVFSNQPQHF
-	TRBV5-6	15	once	TRBJ1-6	TGTGCCAGCAGCCCCGGACACATCCTGGAGTCACCCCTCCACTTT	CASSPGHILESPLHF
-	TRBV5-4	13	-	TRBJ2-3	TGTGCCAGCAGCTTGCGGGGAGCTGATACGCAGTATTTT	CASSLRGADTQYF
-	TRBV19	15	-	TRBJ1-5	TGTGCCAGTACCCAAAACGGGGGGAGCAATCAGCCCCAGCATTTT	CASTQNGGSNQPQHF
-	TRBV20-1	14	-	TRBJ2-6	TGCAGTGCTAGTACGCTATCTGGGGCCAACGTCCTGACTTTC	CSASTLSGANVLTF
-	TRBV4-1	15	-	TRBJ1-1	TGCGCCAGCAGCCAAGAACGAGACTGGAACACTGAAGCTTTCTTT	CASSQERDWNTEAFF
TRBD1	TRBV25-1	15	-	TRBJ1-4	TGTGCCAGCAGCGGACAGGGTTTGGCTAATGAAAAACTGTTTTTT	CASSGQGLANEKLFF
-	TRBV6-1	15	-	TRBJ1-5	TGTGCCAGCAGTGAAGAGGGAGGGACCCATCAGCCCCAGCATTTT	CASSEEGGTHQPQHF
-	TRBV18	15	-	TRBJ2-3	TGTGCCAGCTCGCTTCGGGGACTGAGCACAGATACGCAGTATTTT	CASSLRGLSTDTQYF
TRBD2	TRBV7-3	15	-	TRBJ2-1	TGTGCCAGCAGCTTAGGTAGCGGGGGCTACAATGAGCAGTTCTTC	CASSLGSGGYNEQFF
-	TRBV25-1	12	once	TRBJ1-1	TGTGCCAGCAGTGTACGAGAGACTGAAGCTTTCTTT	CASSVRETEAFF
TRBD1	TRBV19	17	-	TRBJ2-3	TGTGCCAGTAGTACTCCACGGGACAGGGGGCTCACAGATACGCAGTATTTT	CASSTPRDRGLTDTQYF
-	TRBV15	16	-	TRBJ1-5	TGTGCCACCAGCAGAGATTATGACGGGTTGAGTCAGCCCCAGCATTTT	CATSRDYDGLSQPQHF
TRBD1	TRBV7-2	16	-	TRBJ2-7	TGTGCCAGCAGCTTATCCACAGGGGCGGGCTCCTACGAGCAGTACTTC	CASSLSTGAGSYEQYF
TRBD1	TRBV25-1	12	-	TRBJ2-7	TGTGCCACCCAAACAGGGGTAAACGAGCAGTACTTC	CATQTGVNEQYF
-	TRBV7-3	15	-	TRBJ2-1	TGTGCCAGCAGCTTACAGGCGCGCCCCTACAATGAGCAGTTCTTC	CASSLQARPYNEQFF
TRBD1	TRBV15	13	-	TRBJ2-5	TGTGCCACCAGCAAACAGGGGGCGCAGACCCAGTACTTC	CATSKQGAQTQYF
-	TRBV18	13	-	TRBJ2-5	TGTGCCAGCTCACCACAGGGGAGGGAGACCCAGTACTTC	CASSPQGRETQYF
TRBD1	TRBV5-5	16	once	TRBJ1-4	TGTGCCAGCAATCGGGGGTTCACAGGGGGCAGCGAAAAACTGTTTTTT	CASNRGFTGGSEKLFF
TRBD1	TRBV30	14	once	TRBJ1-1	TGTGCCTGGCACAGGGGGATCGAGCACATCGAAGCTTTCTTT	CAWHRGIEHIEAFF
-	TRBV5-6	14	-	TRBJ2-7	TGTGCCAGCAGCCCCGACAGTGGTAGAGGCGAGCAGTACTTC	CASSPDSGRGEQYF
-	TRBV4-1	14	few	TRBJ1-2	TGCGCCAGCAGCCAATTGGTAGCTAACTATGGCTACACCTTC	CASSQLVANYGYTF
-	TRBV3-1/TRBV3-2	16	-	TRBJ2-7	TGTGCCAGCGGGAGCGAACCTCCTCCCCACTCCTACGAGCAGTACTTC	CASGSEPPPHSYEQYF
-	TRBV5-1	15	-	TRBJ2-2	TGCGCCAGCAGCTTTAGTGGGCTGAACACCGGGGAGCTGTTTTTT	CASSFSGLNTGELFF
TRBD2	TRBV7-2	17	-	TRBJ2-5	TGTGCCAGCAGCTCGACTATCGCGGGACTAGCGGGGGTGACCCAGTACTTC	CASSSTIAGLAGVTQYF
TRBD1	TRBV18	15	-	TRBJ2-5	TGTGCCAGCTCACCGGACAGGGCGCGAAGGGAGACCCAGTACTTC	CASSPDRARRETQYF
-	TRBV19	13	-	TRBJ2-5	TGTGCCAGTAGTATAGGTTTCCGGGAGACCCAGTACTTC	CASSIGFRETQYF
TRBD1	TRBV2	15	-	TRBJ2-3	TGTGCCAGCAAAAAGGACAGGGGTTTGACAGATACGCAGTATTTT	CASKKDRGLTDTQYF
-	TRBV29-1	12	once	TRBJ1-1	TGCAGCGTTGTCAGGTCGAACACTGAAGCTTTCTTT	CSVVRSNTEAFF
TRBD1	TRBV18	14	-	TRBJ1-1	TGTGCCAGCTCGCCCAGGGGGCAGGACACTGAAGCTTTCTTT	CASSPRGQDTEAFF
TRBD1	TRBV5-1	15	-	TRBJ1-1	TGCGCCAGCAGCGCCTCGGGACAGCTGAACACTGAAGCTTTCTTT	CASSASGQLNTEAFF
-	TRBV24-1	12	-	TRBJ1-5	TGTGCCACCAGGTGGGCGCATCAGCCCCAGCATTTT	CATRWAHQPQHF
TRBD2	TRBV28	15	-	TRBJ2-7	TGTGCCAGCACCCCCGGGGGGTCAAGCTCCTACGAGCAGTACTTC	CASTPGGSSSYEQYF
TRBD1	TRBV15	17	-	TRBJ1-5	TGTGCCACCAGCAGACCGGGACAGGGAAGTAGCAATCAGCCCCAGCATTTT	CATSRPGQGSSNQPQHF
TRBD1	TRBV10-1	14	-	TRBJ1-1	TGCGCCAGCAGCGCTATGACAGGGTTGACTGAAGCTTTCTTT	CASSAMTGLTEAFF
-	TRBV27	14	once	TRBJ1-5	TGTGCCAGCCGCGTCGCAGGGTCCAATCAGCCCCAGCATTTT	CASRVAGSNQPQHF
TRBD1	TRBV29-1	13	-	TRBJ1-5	TGCAGCGTCGGGACAGGGGGATCTCAGCCCCAGCATTTT	CSVGTGGSQPQHF
TRBD1	TRBV11-2	14	-	TRBJ1-1	TGTGCCAGCAGCACATTGACAGGGTGGACTGAAGCTTTCTTT	CASSTLTGWTEAFF
TRBD2	TRBV11-2	16	-	TRBJ2-3	TGTGCCAGCAGTTCCATAGCGGGGGCTAGCACAGATACGCAGTATTTT	CASSSIAGASTDTQYF
TRBD1	TRBV28	16	-	TRBJ2-3	TGTGCCAGCAGCGGGACAGGGATTGGGGTCCGTGGAACGCAGTATTTT	CASSGTGIGVRGTQYF
TRBD1	TRBV5-1	17	-	TRBJ2-7	TGCGCCAGCAGCTGGGGGACAGGGCTTAGGGATTCCTACGAGCAGTACTTC	CASSWGTGLRDSYEQYF
TRBD1	TRBV7-9	13	-	TRBJ2-3	TGTGCCAGCATGAGGGGGCAAGCAGATACGCAGTATTTT	CASMRGQADTQYF
-	TRBV27	15	-	TRBJ1-6	TGTGCCAGCAGGCAAAGGAGCTCCTATAATTCACCCCTCCACTTT	CASRQRSSYNSPLHF
-	TRBV1	16	-	TRBJ2-2	TGCACCAGCAGCCCCCTAGCGGGGGCGAACACCGGGGAGCTGTTTTTT	CTSSPLAGANTGELFF
-	TRBV27	14	-	TRBJ2-7	TGTGCCAGCAGTTTGGCCAGGTACTCCTACGAGCAGTACTTC	CASSLARYSYEQYF
TRBD1	TRBV7-9	15	-	TRBJ2-2	TGTGCCAGCAGCTTGGGGACAGGGTCCGGCGGGGAGCTGTTTTTT	CASSLGTGSGGELFF